These 6 T cell receptor beta chains were all obtained from the same sample, sequenced in a study of CD8 T cells in ankylosing spondylitis. TCRdb re-called the 5' RACE reads through MiXCR, storing one row per CDR3 protein. The sample has 250,000 to 350,000 distinct CDR3 sequences, 20% to 25% seen once. Sequenced: blood, either unsorted or a sorted T cell fraction (not recorded which). Every receptor here comes from a female donor with ankylosing spondylitis or in good health (not recorded which).

This sequence joins TRBV12-3 or TRBV12-4 and TRBJ1-3; possibly TRBD1 for D (6 bases). Between the trimmed V and J ends, which lost 3 bases and 0 bases, there was a span of 15 bases. This CDR3 region has 17 residues. The CDR3 sequence is CASSLGAGGSSGNTIYF. CDR3 in DNA: TGTGCCAGCAGTTTGGGGGCCGGCGGGAGCTCTGGAAACACCATATATTTT.

V usage is TRBV20-1 and J usage is TRBJ2-3; D is unresolved. This CDR3 has 14 residues. Germline CDR1 is DFQATT and CDR2 is SNEGSKA (reference sequence). V lost 6 bases and J lost 3, with 16 bases in between. The CDR3 sequence is CSALIPPTTDTQYF. The CDR3 region has the DNA TGCAGTGCCCTTATTCCTCCTACTACAGATACGCAGTATTTT.

This clonotype occurred many times. V is TRBV20-1 and J is TRBJ1-5, with D uncertain. Germline V gene lookup returns CDR1 DFQATT and CDR2 SNEGSKA (reference sequence). V lost 4 bases and J lost 6, with 10 bases in between. The CDR3 loop spans 12 amino acids. The CDR3 here is CSAMISGQPQHF. In DNA form, the CDR3 reads TGCAGTGCTATGATCTCAGGTCAGCCCCAGCATTTT.

This clonotype occurred a few times. The chain links TRBV7-2 to TRBJ1-4; possible D gene TRBD1, 6 bases. The CDR3 is 17 residues long. Trimming cost V 5 bases and J 7 bases, with 23 bases left between them. Germline-derived CDR1 and CDR2 are SGHTA and FQGNSA. The CDR3: CASSPLFTGTIGEKLFF. The CDR3 DNA reads TGTGCCAGCAGCCCGCTTTTCACAGGGACGATAGGTGAAAAACTGTTTTTT.

This clonotype has a handful of counts. V is TRBV20-1 and J is TRBJ2-7; D remains unclear. The V gene's germline CDR1 is DFQATT and CDR2 SNEGSKA (reference sequence). The CDR3 sequence is 11 residues long. V gave up 6 bases and J gave up 4 bases, with 10 bases separating them. The CDR3 sequence: CSATRSYEQYF. The CDR3 DNA sequence: TGCAGTGCCACCAGGAGTTACGAGCAGTACTTC.

V is TRBV6-4 and J is TRBJ2-3; TRBD2 agrees at 13 bases. Germline V gene lookup returns CDR1 MRHNA and CDR2 SNTAGT. This CDR3 comprises 23 residues. With V trimmed by 0 bases and J by 4 bases, 22 bases remained unmatched. This CDR3 reads CASSDSSPLGLAGDRAEADTQYF. DNA for the CDR3: TGTGCCAGCAGTGACTCCAGCCCCCTCGGACTAGCGGGAGATCGGGCTGAGGCAGATACGCAGTATTTT.